The T cell receptor (beta chain) under discussion was sequenced for a study of metastatic and nonmetastatic thyroid tumors. Study overall: The comparison covered peripheral blood and tumor or nodule tissue in malignant and benign thyroid patients. Findings and caveats of the study: It was reported that TCR beta diversity was significantly higher in malignant thyroid tumors than benign nodules, in blood and tumor.

With respect to this clone: Its specificity is not known.

Trimming at V came to 3 bases and at J to 4 bases, leaving 13 bases not matched to a gene. The germline CDR1 and CDR2 sequences are DFQATT and SNEGSKA (reference sequence). The CDR3 loop spans 16 amino acids. Under the authors' procedure: For papillary thyroid cancer, a distant-metastasis classifier was constructed from CDR3 differences observed across clinicopathological groups. TCRdb called clones again from the PCR reads with MiXCR. What appears here as the V and J calls and clone size reflects TCRdb's work, not the paper's. The data hold around 4,900 clones, with approximately 24% observed a single time. Thyroid surgery had not been preceded by any treatment in any patient.

Sample: tumor tissue. V usage is TRBV20-1 and J usage is TRBJ1-2; 8 bases match TRBD1. This clonotype was sampled from a male donor with papillary thyroid cancer or a benign thyroid nodule (not recorded which). Some clones in this sample may be carry-over from other donors' samples. This CDR3 reads CSASRSGGGSGYGYTF. CDR3 nucleotides: TGCAGTGCTAGTCGGTCAGGGGGCGGTTCAGGCTATGGCTACACCTTC.